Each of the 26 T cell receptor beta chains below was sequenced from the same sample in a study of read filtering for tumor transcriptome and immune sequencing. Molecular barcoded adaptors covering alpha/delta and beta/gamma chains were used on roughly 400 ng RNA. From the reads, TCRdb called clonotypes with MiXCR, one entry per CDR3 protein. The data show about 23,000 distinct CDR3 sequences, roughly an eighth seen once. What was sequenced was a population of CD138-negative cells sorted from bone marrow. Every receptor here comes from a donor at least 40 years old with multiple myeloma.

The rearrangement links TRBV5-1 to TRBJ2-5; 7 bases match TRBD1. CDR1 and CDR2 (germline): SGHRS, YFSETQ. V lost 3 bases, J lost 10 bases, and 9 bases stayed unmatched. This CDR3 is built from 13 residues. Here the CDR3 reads CASSSYLTGDQYF. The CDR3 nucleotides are TGCGCCAGCAGCTCCTATTTAACAGGGGACCAGTACTTC.

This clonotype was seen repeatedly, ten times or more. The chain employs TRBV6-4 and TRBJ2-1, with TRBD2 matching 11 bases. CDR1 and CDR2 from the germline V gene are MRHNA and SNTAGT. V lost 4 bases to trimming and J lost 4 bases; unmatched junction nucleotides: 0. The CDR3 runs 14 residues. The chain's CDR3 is CASSASGGYNEQFF. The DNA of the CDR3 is TGTGCCAGCAGTGCTAGCGGGGGGTACAATGAGCAGTTCTTC.

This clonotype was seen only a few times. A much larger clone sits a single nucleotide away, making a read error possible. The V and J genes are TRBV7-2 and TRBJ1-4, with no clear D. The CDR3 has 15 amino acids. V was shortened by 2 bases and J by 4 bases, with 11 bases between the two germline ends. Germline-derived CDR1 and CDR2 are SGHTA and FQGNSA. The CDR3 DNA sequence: TGTGCCAGCAGCTTAATGCTGGGGTTTAATGAAAAACTGTTTTTT. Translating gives CASSLMLGFNEKLFF.

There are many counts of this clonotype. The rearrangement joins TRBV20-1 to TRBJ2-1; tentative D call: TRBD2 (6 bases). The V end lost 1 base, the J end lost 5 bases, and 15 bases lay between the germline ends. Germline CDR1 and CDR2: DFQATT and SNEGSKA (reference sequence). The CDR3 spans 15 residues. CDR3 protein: CSARAQEGLNNEQFF. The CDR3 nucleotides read TGCAGTGCTAGAGCACAGGAGGGTCTTAACAATGAGCAGTTCTTC.

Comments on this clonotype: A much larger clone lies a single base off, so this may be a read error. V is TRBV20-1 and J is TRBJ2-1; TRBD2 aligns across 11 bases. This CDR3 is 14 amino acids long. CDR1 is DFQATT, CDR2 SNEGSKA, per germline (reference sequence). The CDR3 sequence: CSAGTSGKGNGQFF. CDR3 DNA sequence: TGCAGTGCTGGGACTAGCGGAAAGGGGAATGGGCAGTTCTTC.

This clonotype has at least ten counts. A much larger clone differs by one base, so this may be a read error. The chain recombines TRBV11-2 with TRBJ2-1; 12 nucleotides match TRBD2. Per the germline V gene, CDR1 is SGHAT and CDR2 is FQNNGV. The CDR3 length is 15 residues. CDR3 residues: CASSLGLAGDNGQFF. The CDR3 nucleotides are TGTGCCAGCAGCTTAGGACTAGCGGGAGACAATGGGCAGTTCTTC.

The CDR3 DNA reads as TGTGCCAGCAGCCAAGGGACAGGGTACCAGCCCCAGCATTTT. Protein sequence: CASSQGTGYQPQHF. J is TRBJ1-5 and V is TRBV3-1; TRBD1 matches 8 bases. The CDR3 covers 14 residues. Germline CDR1 reads LGHDT; CDR2 reads YNNKEL (reference sequence). V was pared by 1 base and J by 7 bases, with 3 bases of the junction left unmatched. Based on the CDR3 plus reference TRBV3-1 and TRBJ1-5, the full variable domain is DTAVSQTPKYLVTQMGNDKSIKCEQNLGHDTMYWYKQDSKKFLKIMFSYNNKELIINETVPNRFSPKSPDKAHLNLHINSLELGDSAVYFCASSQGTGYQPQHFGDGTRLSIL.

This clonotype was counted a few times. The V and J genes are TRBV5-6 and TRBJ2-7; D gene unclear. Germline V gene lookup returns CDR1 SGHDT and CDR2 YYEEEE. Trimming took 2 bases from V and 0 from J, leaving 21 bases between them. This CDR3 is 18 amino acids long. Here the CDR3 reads CASSLRVDGGSYSYEQYF. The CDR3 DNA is TGTGCCAGCAGCTTAAGGGTTGACGGTGGAAGTTACTCCTACGAGCAGTACTTC.

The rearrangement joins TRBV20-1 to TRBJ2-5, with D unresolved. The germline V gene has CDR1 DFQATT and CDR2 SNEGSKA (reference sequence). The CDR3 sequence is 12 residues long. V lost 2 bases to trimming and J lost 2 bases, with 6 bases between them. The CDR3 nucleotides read TGCAGTGCTAGAAGGCAGCAAGAGACCCAGTACTTC. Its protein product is CSARRQQETQYF.

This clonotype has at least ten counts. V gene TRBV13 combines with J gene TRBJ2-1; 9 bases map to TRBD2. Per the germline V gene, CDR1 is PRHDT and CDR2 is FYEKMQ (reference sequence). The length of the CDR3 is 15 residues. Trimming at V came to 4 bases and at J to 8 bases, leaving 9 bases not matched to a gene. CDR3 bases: TGTGCCAGCAGCTCGCTAGCGGGAAGTATACATGAGCAGTTCTTC. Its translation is CASSSLAGSIHEQFF.

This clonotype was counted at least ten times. The CDR3 loop is CSARDRGLDKLFF. CDR3 coding DNA: TGCAGTGCTAGAGATCGGGGGCTCGACAAACTGTTTTTT. The chain uses TRBV20-1 and TRBJ1-4, with D perhaps TRBD1 (6 bases). The CDR3 has 13 amino acids. Between the trimmed V and J ends, which lost 0 bases and 11 bases, there was a span of 13 bases. CDR1 is DFQATT, CDR2 SNEGSKA, per germline (reference sequence).

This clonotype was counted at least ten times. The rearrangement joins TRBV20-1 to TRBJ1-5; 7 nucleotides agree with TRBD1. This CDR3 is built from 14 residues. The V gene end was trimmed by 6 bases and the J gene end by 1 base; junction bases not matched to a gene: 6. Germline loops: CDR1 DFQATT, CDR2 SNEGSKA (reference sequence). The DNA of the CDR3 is TGCAGTGCAACCGACAGGGAGAGCAATCAGCCCCAGCATTTT. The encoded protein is CSATDRESNQPQHF.

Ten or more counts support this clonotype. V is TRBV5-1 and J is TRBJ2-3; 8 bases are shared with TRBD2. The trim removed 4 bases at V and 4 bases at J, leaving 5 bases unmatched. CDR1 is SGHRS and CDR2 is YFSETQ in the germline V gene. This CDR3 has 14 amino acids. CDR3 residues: CASSREGGADTQYF. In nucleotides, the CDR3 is TGCGCCAGCAGCCGGGAGGGGGGGGCAGATACGCAGTATTTT. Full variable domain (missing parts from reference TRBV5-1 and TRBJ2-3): KAGVTQTPRYLIKTRGQQVTLSCSPISGHRSVSWYQQTPGQGLQFLFEYFSETQRNKGNFPGRFSGRQFSNSRSEMNVSTLELGDSALYLCASSREGGADTQYFGPGTRLTVL.

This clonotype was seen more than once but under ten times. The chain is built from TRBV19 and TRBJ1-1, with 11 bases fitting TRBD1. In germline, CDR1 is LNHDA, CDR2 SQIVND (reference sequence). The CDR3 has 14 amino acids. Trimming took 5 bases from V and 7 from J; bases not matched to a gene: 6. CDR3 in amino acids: CASSSMDRGLEAFF. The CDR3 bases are TGTGCCAGTAGTTCGATGGACAGGGGGCTTGAAGCTTTCTTT.

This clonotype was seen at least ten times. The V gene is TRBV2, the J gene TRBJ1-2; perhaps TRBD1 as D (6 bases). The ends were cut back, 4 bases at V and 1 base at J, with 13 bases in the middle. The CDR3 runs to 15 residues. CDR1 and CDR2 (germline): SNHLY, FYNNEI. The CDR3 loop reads CASSVKGDDNYGYTF. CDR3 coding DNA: TGTGCCAGCAGTGTCAAGGGGGACGATAACTATGGCTACACCTTC.

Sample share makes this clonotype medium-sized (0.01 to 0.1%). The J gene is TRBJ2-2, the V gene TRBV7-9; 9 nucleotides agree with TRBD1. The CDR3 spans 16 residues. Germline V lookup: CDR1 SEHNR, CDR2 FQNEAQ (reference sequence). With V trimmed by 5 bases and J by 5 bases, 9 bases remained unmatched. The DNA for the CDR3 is TGTGCCAGCAGCCCAATGGGACAGGGTCGGACCGGGGAGCTGTTTTTT. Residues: CASSPMGQGRTGELFF.

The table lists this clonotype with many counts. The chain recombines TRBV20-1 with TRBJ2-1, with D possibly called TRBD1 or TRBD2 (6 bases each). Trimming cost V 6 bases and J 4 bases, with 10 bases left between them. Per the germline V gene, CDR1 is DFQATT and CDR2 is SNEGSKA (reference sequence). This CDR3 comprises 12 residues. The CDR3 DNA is TGCAGTGCCAGGGGACTGTACAATGAGCAGTTCTTC. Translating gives CSARGLYNEQFF.

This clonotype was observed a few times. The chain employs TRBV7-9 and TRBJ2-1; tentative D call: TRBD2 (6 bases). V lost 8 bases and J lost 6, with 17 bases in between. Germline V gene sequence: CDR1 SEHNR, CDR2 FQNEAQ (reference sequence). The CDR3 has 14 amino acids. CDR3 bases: TGTGCCAGCCGCGATAGCGGACAATCCAATGAGCAGTTCTTC. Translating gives CASRDSGQSNEQFF.

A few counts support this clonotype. This CDR3 reads CASSPGTGKRRNSPLHF. The CDR3 nucleotides read TGTGCCAGCAGTCCCGGGACAGGGAAAAGGCGTAATTCACCCCTCCACTTT. J is TRBJ1-6 and V is TRBV28; 9 bases are a match to TRBD1. In germline, CDR1 is MDHEN, CDR2 SYDVKM. This CDR3 is 17 amino acids long. The J segment lost 6 bases and the V segment lost 5 bases, leaving 11 bases of the junction unmatched. Drawing the rest from reference TRBV28 and TRBJ1-6, the complete variable domain is DVKVTQSSRYLVKRTGEKVFLECVQDMDHENMFWYRQDPGLGLRLIYFSYDVKMKEKGDIPEGYSVSREKKERFSLILESASTNQTSMYLCASSPGTGKRRNSPLHFGNGTRLTVT.

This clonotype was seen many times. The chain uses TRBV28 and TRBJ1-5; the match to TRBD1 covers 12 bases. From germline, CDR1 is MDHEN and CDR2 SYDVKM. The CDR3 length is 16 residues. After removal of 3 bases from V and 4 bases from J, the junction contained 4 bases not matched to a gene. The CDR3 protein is CASSFWGQGANQPQHF. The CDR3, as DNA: TGTGCCAGCAGTTTTTGGGGACAGGGGGCAAATCAGCCCCAGCATTTT. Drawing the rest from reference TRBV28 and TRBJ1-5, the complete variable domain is DVKVTQSSRYLVKRTGEKVFLECVQDMDHENMFWYRQDPGLGLRLIYFSYDVKMKEKGDIPEGYSVSREKKERFSLILESASTNQTSMYLCASSFWGQGANQPQHFGDGTRLSIL.

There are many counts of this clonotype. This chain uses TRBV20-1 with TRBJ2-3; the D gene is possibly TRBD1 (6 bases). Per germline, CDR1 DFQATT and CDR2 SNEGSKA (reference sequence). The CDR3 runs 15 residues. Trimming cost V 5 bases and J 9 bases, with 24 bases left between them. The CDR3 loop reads CSAVMGHIAKGTQYF. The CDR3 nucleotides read TGCAGTGCTGTAATGGGACATATCGCAAAGGGGACGCAGTATTTT.

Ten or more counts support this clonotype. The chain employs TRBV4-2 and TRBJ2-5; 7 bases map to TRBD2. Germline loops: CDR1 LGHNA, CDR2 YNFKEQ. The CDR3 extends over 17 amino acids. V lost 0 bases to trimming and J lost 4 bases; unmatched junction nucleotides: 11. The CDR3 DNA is TGTGCCAGCAGCCAAGACCGGCGGGGGAGGGTGGCAGAGACCCAGTACTTC. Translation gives CASSQDRRGRVAETQYF.

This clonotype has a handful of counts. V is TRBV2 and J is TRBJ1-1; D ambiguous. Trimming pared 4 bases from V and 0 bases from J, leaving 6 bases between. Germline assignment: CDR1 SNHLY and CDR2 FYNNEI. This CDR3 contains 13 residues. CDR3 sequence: CASSVGVNTEAFF. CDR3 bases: TGTGCCAGCAGTGTTGGGGTGAACACTGAAGCTTTCTTT.

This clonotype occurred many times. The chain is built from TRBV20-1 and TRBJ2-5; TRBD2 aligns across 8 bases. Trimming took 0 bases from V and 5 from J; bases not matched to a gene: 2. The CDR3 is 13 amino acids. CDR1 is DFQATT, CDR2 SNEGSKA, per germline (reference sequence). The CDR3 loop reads CSAREPSGETQYF. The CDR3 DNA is TGCAGTGCTAGAGAACCTAGCGGGGAGACCCAGTACTTC.

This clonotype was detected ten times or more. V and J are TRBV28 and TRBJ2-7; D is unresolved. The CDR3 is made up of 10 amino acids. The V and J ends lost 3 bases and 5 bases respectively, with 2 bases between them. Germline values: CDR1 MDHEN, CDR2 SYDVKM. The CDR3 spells CASSFDEQYF. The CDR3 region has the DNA TGTGCCAGCAGTTTTGACGAGCAGTACTTC. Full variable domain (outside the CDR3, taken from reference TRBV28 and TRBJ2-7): DVKVTQSSRYLVKRTGEKVFLECVQDMDHENMFWYRQDPGLGLRLIYFSYDVKMKEKGDIPEGYSVSREKKERFSLILESASTNQTSMYLCASSFDEQYFGPGTRLTVT.

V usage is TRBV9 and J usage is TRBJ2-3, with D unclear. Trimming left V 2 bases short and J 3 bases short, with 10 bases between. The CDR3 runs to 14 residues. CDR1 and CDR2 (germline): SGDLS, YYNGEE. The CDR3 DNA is TGTGCCAGCAGCGTGTCCTGGCAGACAGATACGCAGTATTTT. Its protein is CASSVSWQTDTQYF.